The sequence of this TCR beta chain was determined in a study of cytomegalovirus exposure and HLA in healthy donors. Measured with immunoSEQ multiplex PCR; TCRdb has only the in-frame clones, and not every one. Among 150,000 to 200,000 clones listed, roughly nine tenths were seen once. The CDR3 length is 13 residues. In germline, CDR1 is MNHEY, CDR2 SMNVEV (reference sequence). After removal of 5 bases from V and 6 bases from J, the junction contained 5 bases not matched to a gene. The receptor comes from a man younger than 35 in good health and CMV-seropositive. Sequencing was performed on PBMCs. The V gene is TRBV27, the J gene TRBJ1-1, with 8 bases lining up with TRBD1. The CDR3 sequence: CASSTQGEAEAFF. CDR3 nucleotide sequence: TGTGCCAGCAGTACACAGGGGGAAGCTGAAGCTTTCTTT.